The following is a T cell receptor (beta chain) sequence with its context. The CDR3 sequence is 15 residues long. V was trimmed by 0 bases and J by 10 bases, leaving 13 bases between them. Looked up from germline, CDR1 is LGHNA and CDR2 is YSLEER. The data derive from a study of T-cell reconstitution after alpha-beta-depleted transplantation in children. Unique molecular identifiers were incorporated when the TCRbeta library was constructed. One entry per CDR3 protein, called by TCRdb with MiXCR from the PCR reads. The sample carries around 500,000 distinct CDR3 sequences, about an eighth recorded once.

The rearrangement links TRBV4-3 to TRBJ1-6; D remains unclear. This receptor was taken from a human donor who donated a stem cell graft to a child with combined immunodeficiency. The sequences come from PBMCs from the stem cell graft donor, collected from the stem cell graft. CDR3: CASSQDGPSSSPLHF. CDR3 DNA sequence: TGCGCCAGCAGCCAAGACGGACCGAGCAGCTCACCCCTCCACTTT.